This T cell receptor (beta chain) was obtained from a study of graft-versus-host responses after intestinal transplantation. Germline V CDR1 and CDR2: LNHNV, YYDKDF (reference sequence). Deletions cut 0 bases from V and 0 bases from J, with 9 bases between. This CDR3 is built from 16 residues. Regarding the study as a whole: Early declines in HvG clones that occurred post-transplant were associated with peak circulating GvH clone levels.

A note on this clone: Its antigen is unknown. The sample carries other DNA sequences with the same CDR3.

TCRdb's copy holds only in-frame clones and misses some; the assay was immunoSEQ multiplex PCR. The sample carries about 90,000 clones, roughly 92% recorded once. The clonotype comes from a human donor who received an intestinal transplant. This material consisted of unstimulated CD4+ T cells sorted from spleen or lymph node cells, taken before intestinal transplant. The V gene is TRBV15, the J gene TRBJ1-5; D is ambiguous. The CDR3 here is CATSRDTRSSNQPQHF. DNA of the CDR3: TGTGCCACCAGCAGAGATACCAGGTCTAGCAATCAGCCCCAGCATTTT.